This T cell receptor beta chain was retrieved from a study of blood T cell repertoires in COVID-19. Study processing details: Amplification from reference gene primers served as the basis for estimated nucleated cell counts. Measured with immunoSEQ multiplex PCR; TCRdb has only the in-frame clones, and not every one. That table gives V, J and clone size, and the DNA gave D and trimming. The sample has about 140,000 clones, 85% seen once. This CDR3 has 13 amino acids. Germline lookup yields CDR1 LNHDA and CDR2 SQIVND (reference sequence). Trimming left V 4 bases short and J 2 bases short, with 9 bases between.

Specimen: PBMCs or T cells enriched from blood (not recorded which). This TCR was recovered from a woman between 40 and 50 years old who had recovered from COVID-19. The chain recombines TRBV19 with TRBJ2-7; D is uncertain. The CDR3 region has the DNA TGTGCCAGTAGTAACAGAGTAGCCTACGAGCAGTACTTC. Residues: CASSNRVAYEQYF.